The next 24 T cell receptor beta chains were all read from a single sample in a study of blood T cell repertoires in COVID-19. Profiled with immunoSEQ multiplex PCR; TCRdb holds only in-frame clones, not every one. The sample includes hundreds of thousands of clones, approximately 85% seen only once; the top ten take 7.2%. The source material was peripheral blood. The source is a human donor in a cohort sampled during active COVID-19.

The V and J genes are TRBV5-1 and TRBJ1-5; D possibly corresponds to TRBD1 (5 bases). The CDR3 totals 15 residues. CDR1 SGHRS and CDR2 YFSETQ come from the germline V gene. With 0 bases removed from V and 0 bases from J, the gap between germline ends came to 7 bases. CDR3 loop: CASSLGGYSNQPQHF. Here the CDR3 DNA reads TGCGCCAGCAGCTTGGGGGGCTATAGCAATCAGCCCCAGCATTTT.

This clone was picked up a small number of times. The chain couples TRBV18 to TRBJ2-7; a weak D match, TRBD1 (5 bases). V was cut by 2 bases and J by 7 bases, with 21 bases left in between. Germline assignment: CDR1 KGHSH and CDR2 LQKENI. CDR3 length equals 16 residues. The CDR3: CASSPVAGIYQREQYF. The CDR3, as DNA: TGTGCCAGCTCACCAGTCGCAGGGATATATCAACGGGAGCAGTACTTC.

The rearrangement uses TRBV7-9 and TRBJ1-4, with D perhaps TRBD1 (6 bases). With 2 bases removed from V and 10 bases from J, the gap between germline ends came to 20 bases. Germline CDR1 reads SEHNR; CDR2 reads FQNEAQ (reference sequence). The CDR3 has 16 amino acids. The CDR3 DNA sequence: TGTGCCAGCAGCTTACAGTCTTCACAGGGTGTCGGAAAACTGTTTTTT. It yields the protein CASSLQSSQGVGKLFF.

The V and J genes are TRBV30 and TRBJ1-4, with 8 bases aligning to TRBD1. This CDR3 is built from 14 residues. J was trimmed by 5 bases and V by 5 bases; bases with no gene match: 7. The germline CDR1 and CDR2 sequences are GTSNPN and SVGIG (reference sequence). The CDR3 DNA reads as TGTGCCTGGGACAGGGGTGGGATCAATGAAAAACTGTTTTTT. Amino acids: CAWDRGGINEKLFF.

This chain joins TRBV3-1 (or the pseudogene TRBV3-2) and TRBJ2-2, with D maybe TRBD1 (5 bases). This CDR3 spans 15 amino acids. V dropped 2 bases and J dropped 8 bases, with 15 bases sitting between them. Germline V gene sequence: CDR1 LGHDT, CDR2 YNNKEL (reference sequence). This CDR3 is CASSQRRIQGGELFF. DNA of the CDR3: TGTGCCAGCAGCCAAAGACGCATCCAGGGTGGGGAGCTGTTTTTT.

This clone was picked up one time. The chain links TRBV7-8 to TRBJ2-7; TRBD1 matches at 9 bases. V lost 5 bases and J lost 7; bases outside the gene matches: 6. The germline gives CDR1 SGHVS, CDR2 FQNEAQ. The CDR3 sequence is 13 residues long. The CDR3 DNA is TGTGCCAGCAGCCCGTTACAGGGGGCGGAGCAGTACTTC. Its protein product is CASSPLQGAEQYF. Full variable domain (outside the CDR3, taken from reference TRBV7-8 and TRBJ2-7): GAGVSQSPRYKVAKRGQDVALRCDPISGHVSLFWYQQALGQGPEFLTYFQNEAQLDKSGLPSDRFFAERPEGSVSTLKIQRTQQEDSAVYLCASSPLQGAEQYFGPGTRLTVT.

The CDR3 region has the DNA TGCGCCAGCAGCCCGGACAGGGCGAATACGCAGTATTTT. As protein: CASSPDRANTQYF. The chain links TRBV5-1 to TRBJ2-3; 8 positions agree with TRBD1. The CDR3 spans 13 residues. V was clipped by 4 bases and J by 7 bases; unmatched bases: 5. CDR1 and CDR2 from the germline V gene are SGHRS and YFSETQ.

CDR3 DNA: TGTGCCAGCTCACCAAGACAGGAGAATTCACCCCTCCACTTT. It translates to CASSPRQENSPLHF. V is TRBV18 and J is TRBJ1-6, with D maybe TRBD1 (6 bases). CDR1 and CDR2 from the germline V gene are KGHSH and LQKENI. The germline V and J ends were trimmed by 2 bases and 7 bases, with 9 bases remaining between them. The CDR3 sequence is 14 residues long.

The rearrangement uses TRBV15 and TRBJ2-1, with 8 positions matching TRBD1. Germline CDR1 reads LNHNV; CDR2 reads YYDKDF (reference sequence). The CDR3 is 15 amino acids. Trimming removed 3 bases from V and 8 bases from J; junction bases left unmatched: 9. The CDR3 DNA reads as TGTGCCACCAGCAGTTCCCTTGCAGGGGGCGATGAGCAGTTCTTC. It codes for CATSSSLAGGDEQFF.

V and J are TRBV19 and TRBJ1-5; D remains ambiguous. CDR1 and CDR2 (germline): LNHDA, SQIVND (reference sequence). This CDR3 spans 13 amino acids. V lost 7 bases to trimming and J lost 0 bases, with 7 bases between them. The DNA for the CDR3 is TGTGCCAGTAAAACTTATAGCAATCAGCCCCAGCATTTT. This gives the protein CASKTYSNQPQHF.

The chain joins TRBV28 to TRBJ1-2; unclear D gene. Trimming took off 4 bases at V and 5 bases at J, with 5 bases between the two ends. Germline assignment: CDR1 MDHEN and CDR2 SYDVKM. This CDR3 comprises 11 residues. DNA for the CDR3: TGTGCCAGCAGTTCTACGTATGGCTACACCTTC. Protein product: CASSSTYGYTF.

The chain is built from TRBV6-5 and TRBJ1-5; 7 bases match TRBD1. This CDR3 has 13 amino acids. V lost 2 bases to trimming and J lost 7 bases; unmatched junction nucleotides: 2. Per germline, CDR1 MNHEY and CDR2 SVGAGI. The CDR3 sequence is CASSYRGQQPQHF. The CDR3 DNA reads as TGTGCCAGCAGTTACAGGGGGCAACAGCCCCAGCATTTT.

The CDR3 sequence: CASPAGGGDTQYF. The CDR3 region has the DNA TGCGCCAGCCCTGCAGGGGGCGGAGATACGCAGTATTTT. The V gene is TRBV10-1, the J gene TRBJ2-3; 8 positions agree with TRBD1. V was clipped by 8 bases and J by 5 bases; unmatched bases: 6. The CDR3 loop spans 13 amino acids. Germline lookup yields CDR1 WNHNN and CDR2 SYGVQD (reference sequence).

This chain connects TRBV5-4 to TRBJ1-2, with unresolved D. The CDR3 has 14 residues. Germline CDR1 reads SGHNT; CDR2 reads YYREEE (reference sequence). Between the trimmed V and J ends, which lost 0 bases and 0 bases, there was a span of 6 bases. The CDR3 region has the DNA TGTGCCAGCAGCTTGGGGGGAGCTAACTATGGCTACACCTTC. It encodes CASSLGGANYGYTF.

CDR3 in amino acids: CASRGQVNYGYTF. In DNA, the CDR3 is TGTGCCAGCCGGGGACAGGTTAACTATGGCTACACCTTC. The rearrangement links TRBV2 to TRBJ1-2; 8 bases are shared with TRBD1. With 8 bases clipped from V and 1 base from J, the junction kept 3 bases outside the gene matches. Germline assignment: CDR1 SNHLY and CDR2 FYNNEI. This CDR3 has 13 amino acids. Combining the CDR3 with reference TRBV2 and TRBJ1-2 gives the whole variable domain EPEVTQTPSHQVTQMGQEVILRCVPISNHLYFYWYRQILGQKVEFLVSFYNNEISEKSEIFDDQFSVERPDGSNFTLKIRSTKLEDSAMYFCASRGQVNYGYTFGSGTRLTVV.

V usage is TRBV5-5 and J usage is TRBJ1-5; 8 nucleotides match TRBD1. CDR3 length: 17 residues. Germline CDR1 is SGHKS and CDR2 is YYEKEE (reference sequence). Germline trimming cut 0 bases from V and 1 base from J; bases unmatched to any gene: 6. The CDR3 here is CASSLGRQGLSNQPQHF. For the CDR3, the DNA is TGTGCCAGCAGCTTGGGTCGACAGGGGCTGAGCAATCAGCCCCAGCATTTT.

The chain is built from TRBV5-1 and TRBJ1-4, with no clear D. The CDR3 is 15 amino acids. Trimming shortened V by 2 bases and J by 5 bases, and 13 bases separated the two germline ends. Germline-derived CDR1 and CDR2 are SGHRS and YFSETQ. CDR3 nucleotide sequence: TGCGCCAGCAGCTTTGGAGGCGCAAGGAATGAAAAACTGTTTTTT. It yields the protein CASSFGGARNEKLFF.

V is TRBV25-1 and J is TRBJ2-5; TRBD1 agrees at 7 bases. Germline lookup yields CDR1 MGHDK and CDR2 SYGVNS. The CDR3 extends over 14 amino acids. The V gene end was trimmed by 10 bases and the J gene end by 2 bases; junction bases not matched to a gene: 10. CDR3: CAKLGQTGQETQYF. The CDR3 coding sequence is TGTGCCAAATTGGGACAGACGGGTCAAGAGACCCAGTACTTC.

This clone was observed once. The V call is TRBV21-1, the J call TRBJ2-1; the DNA was not compared with TRBD2, the D call given in the table. TRBV21-1 is labeled a pseudogene. This CDR3 has 14 residues. CDR3 DNA sequence: TGTGCCAGCAGCAAAGGTGGGACTAACTATGAGCAGTTCTTC. Its translation is CASSKGGTNYEQFF.

This chain links TRBV7-9 with TRBJ2-1, with D unresolved. The CDR3 has 12 amino acids. The germline gives CDR1 SEHNR, CDR2 FQNEAQ (reference sequence). Trimming took 6 bases from V and 4 from J, leaving 7 bases between them. DNA of the CDR3: TGTGCCAGCAGTCCCTCTTACAATGAGCAGTTCTTC. It yields the protein CASSPSYNEQFF. Variable domain in full (rest from reference TRBV7-9 and TRBJ2-1): DTGVSQNPRHKITKRGQNVTFRCDPISEHNRLYWYRQTLGQGPEFLTYFQNEAQLEKSRLLSDRFSAERPKGSFSTLEIQRTEQGDSAMYLCASSPSYNEQFFGPGTRLTVL.

The chain employs TRBV7-3 and TRBJ1-1; TRBD1 matches 7 bases. V shed 0 bases and J 4 bases; nucleotides not matched to a gene: 2. From germline, CDR1 is SGHTA and CDR2 FQGTGA. CDR3 length equals 14 residues. In DNA, the CDR3 is TGTGCCAGCAGCTTAACGGGACAGTCCACTGAAGCTTTCTTT. Translating gives CASSLTGQSTEAFF.

V and J are TRBV11-2 and TRBJ2-7, with D possibly TRBD1 on 5 matching bases. Per the germline V gene, CDR1 is SGHAT and CDR2 is FQNNGV. CDR3 length equals 12 residues. Trimming removed 1 base at V and 7 bases at J, with 8 bases between. In DNA form, the CDR3 reads TGTGCCAGCAGCTTAGTAGGGGTTGAGCAGTACTTC. This sequence encodes CASSLVGVEQYF.

The chain has TRBV19 and TRBJ2-7; 7 bases match TRBD2. CDR1 and CDR2 from the germline V gene are LNHDA and SQIVND (reference sequence). After removal of 5 bases from V and 0 bases from J, the junction contained 7 bases not matched to a gene. This CDR3 spans 15 amino acids. The CDR3 loop reads CASSHRRGDSYEQYF. CDR3 DNA: TGTGCCAGTAGTCACCGTCGGGGGGACTCCTACGAGCAGTACTTC. The entire variable domain, with the rest obtained from reference TRBV19 and TRBJ2-7, is as follows: DGGITQSPKYLFRKEGQNVTLSCEQNLNHDAMYWYRQDPGQGLRLIYYSQIVNDFQKGDIAEGYSVSREKKESFPLTVTSAQKNPTAFYLCASSHRRGDSYEQYFGPGTRLTVT.

The gene calls are TRBV19 and TRBJ1-2, with D tentatively TRBD1 (6 bases). The CDR3 runs to 15 residues. Per the germline V gene, CDR1 is LNHDA and CDR2 is SQIVND (reference sequence). V shed 4 bases and J shed 2 bases, with 14 bases lying between them. CDR3 bases: TGTGCCAGTAGTAGGGGGCAGGGAAGAAACTATGGCTACACCTTC. Translating gives CASSRGQGRNYGYTF.